This T cell receptor beta chain was profiled in a study of blood T cell repertoires in COVID-19. At the level of the study: Collection of acute and convalescent COVID-19 samples took place in the United States, Italy and Spain. T cells, B-cell-depleted T cells, or PBMCs provided the cDNA or gDNA that served as material.

CDR1 is MDHEN, CDR2 SYDVKM, per germline. CDR3 size: 13 residues. Trimming cost V 11 bases and J 7 bases; bases outside gene matches: 11. In the source study's methods: Reference gene primer amplification yielded estimated nucleated cell counts. Measured with immunoSEQ multiplex PCR; TCRdb has only the in-frame clones, and not every one. V and J calls plus clone size are reproduced from that table; the DNA served to infer D and trimming. This sample has 120,000 or so clones; around nine tenths occur once, and the top ten carry more than 1.5%. The gene calls are TRBV28 and TRBJ2-7, with 10 bases matching TRBD1. Source material: peripheral blood. The source of this sequence is a human donor in a cohort sampled during active COVID-19. This CDR3 is CASLDRGTGEQYF. The DNA for the CDR3 is TGTGCCTCCCTGGACAGGGGGACGGGGGAGCAGTACTTC.